The source of this T cell receptor beta chain is a study of spatial heterogeneity in lung cancer. After removal of 6 bases from V and 4 bases from J, the junction contained 6 bases not matched to a gene. This CDR3 spans 15 amino acids. CDR1 SQVTM and CDR2 ANQGSEA come from the germline V gene. Time point indicated: sample taken at primary tumor resection. Each CDR3 protein is one row after TCRdb ran MiXCR on the 5' RACE reads. The data contain 7,500 to 9,000 distinct CDR3 sequences, 9.7% of them seen just once; the ten biggest clones take up around 22%. V and J are TRBV29-1 and TRBJ2-2; TRBD1 matches at 12 bases. This material consisted of normal lung tissue next to the tumor, taken at surgery. The receptor comes from a male donor with early-stage non-small cell lung cancer. CDR3 coding DNA: TGCAGCGTGCAACCGGGACAGGGGGCCACCGGGGAGCTGTTTTTT. Translation: CSVQPGQGATGELFF.